Sequencing of this TCR beta chain was carried out in a study of T-cell memory formation after mild COVID-19 (dated by TCRdb to 2020 to 2023). In the study overall: Most TCR sequence clusters were specific to one of the two donors. In a couple of donors, T-cell clones that expanded and contracted after mild COVID-19 were tracked by sequencing TCRalpha and TCRbeta repertoires over time. Two young, previously healthy adult volunteers made up the cohort, one male and one female. General study outcomes and caveats: Some responding clones were found in pre-infection memory, which suggests that pre-existing cross-reactive memory T cells took part in the SARS-CoV-2 response. Clones that contracted from day 15 to 85 showed balanced CD4/CD8 phenotypes, whereas a second wave of clones that expanded from day 15 to 37 leaned towards CD4+. Contracting CD4+ clones were found mainly in CM and EM memory subsets, while CD8+ clones were enriched in EMRA. Only a couple of mild cases were covered in the study, and larger cohorts including severe cases with pre-infection samples were considered necessary. Whether the second-wave clones peaking on day 37 were SARS-CoV-2 specific was not confirmed.

Ficoll-Paque density gradient centrifugation was used to isolate PBMCs. This sample was sequenced with an Illumina NovaSeq 6000. TCRalpha and TCRbeta cDNA libraries were constructed by 5'RACE with constant-segment primers, with sample barcodes and unique molecular identifiers being introduced. Trizol reagent was used to extract RNA from every sample. Amplification of the libraries took two PCR steps, and the second step added a second sample barcode plus Illumina TruSeq adapters. Libraries were sequenced on an Illumina NovaSeq with 2 x 150 bp paired-end reads. In the paper's pipeline: The reads were demultiplexed and collapsed into UMI-guided consensus sequences using migec v1.2.7. Using mixcr v2.1.11, UMI consensuses were aligned to TRA and TRB V and J templates and then assembled into clonotypes. Expanded or contracted clonotypes were those called significant by both edgeR and NoisET, with noise models trained on biological replicates. For edgeR calls, the thresholds were a false discovery rate-adjusted p below 0.01 and a log2 fold-change of 1. PCA with hierarchical clustering of max-normalized trajectories of the 1000 most abundant clonotypes was used as exploratory dynamics analysis. Separately sequenced CD4+ and CD8+ repertoires were used to assign a CD4 or CD8 phenotype to each responding clone. The public reads were reprocessed in TCRdb via fastp at Q25 and MiXCR, keeping in-frame beta chains. Entries that share a CDR3 protein sequence are merged under the most common genes and DNA. TCRdb's processing, not the study's, gives the V and J calls here. For this sample there are some 150,000 distinct CDR3 sequences; around 27% appear just once. Clones ranked in the top ten supply less than 25% of the sample.

The CDR3 covers 15 residues, taking in both the cysteine and the phenylalanine. The sequence is cut down to CDR3 DNA, 45 bases in frame from base 1. The germline V and J ends show losses of 5 bases and 7 bases respectively, and no gene match explains 11 bases of the junction. CDR1 MNHEY and CDR2 SMNVEV are derived from the germline V gene (reference sequence). With regard to this clonotype: What antigen it recognizes has not been identified. Per-base quality was not reported, and no clone a single base away is much larger than it.

This clonotype originated in an adult woman who had mild COVID-19 (a few samples of this study predate the infection). The sample titles of this study are shuffled in the database, so cell type and time point are left out; the donor was told from shared clones. The chain links TRBV27 with TRBJ2-3; 8 nucleotides in the junction match TRBD2. The source material was PBMCs or a T cell subset sorted from them (not recorded which). At the DNA level, the sequence is TGTGCCAGCAGTCCCCCCAGTGTAGCGGGGCATACGCAGTATTTT. Translated, this gives CASSPPSVAGHTQYF.